This T cell receptor beta chain is drawn from a study of shared clonotypes between healthy human individuals. Details on this clone: Its antigen is unidentified. Distinct nucleotide sequences in the sample also encode this CDR3.

Adult Caucasians living in Nashville, Tennessee made up all of the donors. Study outcomes and limitations: Sampling used blood alone; tissue repertoires probably differ.

The assay used deep level. Each subset's genomic DNA was split evenly across several immunoSEQ plates. TCRdb's table, derived via immunoSEQ multiplex PCR, lists solely in-frame clones and lacks some. The sample has 500,000 to 650,000 clones; roughly 72% are singletons. The germline CDR1 and CDR2 sequences are MGHRA and YSYEKL. V was cut by 6 bases and J by 6 bases, with 13 bases left in between. The CDR3 totals 13 residues. The source material was PBMCs. The J gene is TRBJ2-3, the V gene TRBV4-1, with D possibly being TRBD1 or TRBD2 (7 bases each). This receptor was obtained from a woman in her 40s in good health. Some clones in this sample may be carry-over from other donors' samples. Here the CDR3 reads CASSQGGVDTQYF. As DNA, the CDR3 is TGCGCCAGCAGTCAGGGGGGGGTGGATACGCAGTATTTT.